Following are 26 T cell receptor beta chains from one sample sequenced in a study of blood T cell repertoires in COVID-19. Assay used: immunoSEQ multiplex PCR; TCRdb lists only in-frame clones, some missing. The sample includes about 160,000 clones, roughly 87% of them seen just once. Sequencing was performed on PBMCs or T cells enriched from blood (not recorded which). The receptor set was obtained from a woman aged 50 to 65 who had recovered from COVID-19.

The V call is TRBV2, the J call TRBJ2-7, with D perhaps TRBD1 (6 bases). Trimming cost V 3 bases and J 2 bases, with 11 bases left between them. Germline V gene sequence: CDR1 SNHLY, CDR2 FYNNEI. The length of the CDR3 is 14 residues. CDR3 DNA sequence: TGTGCCAGCAGTGATCCGTGGGACACCTACGAGCAGTACTTC. It is translated as CASSDPWDTYEQYF.

This chain joins TRBV5-1 and TRBJ1-1; 7 nucleotides match TRBD1. Looked up from germline, CDR1 is SGHRS and CDR2 is YFSETQ. The CDR3 is 13 residues long. V trimming: 4 bases; J trimming: 2 bases; junction bases outside the gene matches: 2. CDR3 DNA sequence: TGCGCCAGCAGCGACAGGGTTAACACTGAAGCTTTCTTT. The encoded protein is CASSDRVNTEAFF.

V and J are TRBV5-4 and TRBJ1-3, with D possibly matching TRBD1 (5 bases). V was shortened by 0 bases and J by 0 bases, with 7 bases between the two germline ends. Germline assignment: CDR1 SGHNT and CDR2 YYREEE (reference sequence). This CDR3 region has 15 residues. This CDR3 is CASSLAGGSGNTIYF. The CDR3, as DNA: TGTGCCAGCAGCTTGGCGGGGGGCTCTGGAAACACCATATATTTT.

The gene calls are TRBV11-3 and TRBJ1-1, with TRBD1 matching over 8 bases. There are 15 residues in the CDR3. Germline V gene data show CDR1 as SGHNT and CDR2 as YENEEA. The V segment lost 1 base and the J segment 4 bases; nucleotides outside the gene matches: 5. In DNA, the CDR3 is TGTGCCAGCAGCTTAGCCCATGGACAGGGCACTGAAGCTTTCTTT. Protein product: CASSLAHGQGTEAFF.

The genes are TRBV28 and TRBJ2-1; 14 bases align to TRBD2. CDR1 is MDHEN, CDR2 SYDVKM, per germline. The trim removed 5 bases at V and 2 bases at J, leaving 8 bases unmatched. This CDR3 is built from 18 residues. CDR3 protein: CASSDPGLAGVAYNEQFF. In nucleotides, the CDR3 is TGTGCCAGCAGTGATCCGGGACTAGCGGGAGTCGCCTACAATGAGCAGTTCTTC.

V usage is TRBV18 and J usage is TRBJ2-1; D unresolved. V dropped 2 bases and J dropped 8 bases, with 4 bases sitting between them. The CDR3 length is 11 residues. Per germline, CDR1 KGHSH and CDR2 LQKENI. The chain's CDR3 is CASSPGYEQFF. CDR3 bases: TGTGCCAGCTCACCAGGCTATGAGCAGTTCTTC. The whole variable domain, filled in from reference TRBV18 and TRBJ2-1, reads NAGVMQNPRHLVRRRGQEARLRCSPMKGHSHVYWYRQLPEEGLKFMVYLQKENIIDESGMPKERFSAEFPKEGPSILRIQQVVRGDSAAYFCASSPGYEQFFGPGTRLTVL.

V and J are TRBV6-5 and TRBJ1-1, with no clear D. Trimming cost V 2 bases and J 7 bases, with 11 bases left between them. Germline CDR1 MNHEY, CDR2 SVGAGI. The CDR3 is 13 amino acids. CDR3 protein: CASSYRGGLEAFF. The CDR3 nucleotides are TGTGCCAGCAGTTACCGGGGAGGCCTTGAAGCTTTCTTT.

This chain links TRBV7-2 with TRBJ2-1; 8 bases agree with TRBD2. V was pared by 1 base and J by 7 bases, with 0 bases of the junction left unmatched. The CDR3 has 13 amino acids. In germline, CDR1 is SGHTA, CDR2 FQGNSA. CDR3 in DNA: TGTGCCAGCAGCTTAGGCGGGAGGAATGAGCAGTTCTTC. Its protein is CASSLGGRNEQFF.

The gene calls are TRBV7-2 and TRBJ2-3; D remains unclear. V was pared by 5 bases and J by 2 bases, with 5 bases between. Germline CDR1 is SGHTA and CDR2 is FQGNSA. The CDR3 runs to 12 residues. CDR3 DNA sequence: TGTGCCAGCAGCCGAGACACAGATACGCAGTATTTT. Translating it yields CASSRDTDTQYF.

The chain combines TRBV11-3 with TRBJ2-7; 9 positions agree with TRBD1. The V gene end was trimmed by 5 bases and the J gene end by 2 bases; junction bases not matched to a gene: 7. There are 15 residues in the CDR3. Germline CDR1 is SGHNT and CDR2 is YENEEA. The CDR3 reads CASSLGQGTTYEQYF. In DNA form, the CDR3 reads TGTGCCAGCAGCCTTGGACAGGGGACCACCTACGAGCAGTACTTC.

The chain employs TRBV2 and TRBJ2-5, with 9 nucleotides matching TRBD2. Unmatched junction bases numbered 9, after V lost 3 bases and J lost 4 bases. This CDR3 spans 16 amino acids. The germline CDR1 and CDR2 sequences are SNHLY and FYNNEI. CDR3 region: CASSDEVSGSGETQYF. CDR3 DNA: TGTGCCAGCAGTGACGAAGTTAGCGGGAGCGGAGAGACCCAGTACTTC.

The rearrangement joins TRBV7-9 to TRBJ1-1; 9 nucleotides line up with TRBD1. From germline, CDR1 is SEHNR and CDR2 FQNEAQ (reference sequence). CDR3 length equals 15 residues. J gave up 6 bases and V 1 base, and 6 bases lay outside the gene matches. The CDR3 DNA reads TGTGCCAGCAGCTTAGGGACAGGGGCTTTCGCTGAAGCTTTCTTT. Its protein is CASSLGTGAFAEAFF.

The chain recombines TRBV5-7 with TRBJ1-6, with 7 positions matching TRBD1. TRBV5-7 is annotated as an ORF whose role is uncertain. The CDR3 is 19 residues long. After removal of 0 bases from V and 7 bases from J, the junction contained 16 bases not matched to a gene. The CDR3 here is CASSLGRGRMTLLNSPLHF. DNA for the CDR3: TGTGCCAGCAGCTTGGGAAGGGGGCGGATGACTTTACTAAATTCACCCCTCCACTTT.

This chain joins TRBV6-5 and TRBJ1-5, with TRBD1 as a possible D gene (6 bases). V lost 6 bases to trimming and J lost 2 bases, with 14 bases between them. The CDR3 contains 15 residues. From germline, CDR1 is MNHEY and CDR2 SVGAGI. CDR3 coding DNA: TGTGCCAGCAGGAGGGAGGGGGGCGGCAATCAGCCCCAGCATTTT. Protein product: CASRREGGGNQPQHF.

The chain carries TRBV3-1 (or the pseudogene TRBV3-2) and TRBJ1-4; 7 bases match TRBD1. The CDR3 length is 14 residues. V trimming: 2 bases; J trimming: 8 bases; junction bases outside the gene matches: 5. Germline assignment: CDR1 LGHDT and CDR2 YNNKEL (reference sequence). The CDR3 reads CASSQFRTGEKLFF. The CDR3 DNA is TGTGCCAGCAGCCAATTCAGGACAGGCGAAAAACTGTTTTTT.

This rearrangement joins TRBV15 to TRBJ2-2; no firm D call. The ends were cut back, 0 bases at V and 4 bases at J, with 12 bases in the middle. The CDR3 spans 16 residues. Per germline, CDR1 LNHNV and CDR2 YYDKDF (reference sequence). CDR3 DNA sequence: TGTGCCACCAGCAGAGATCGCAGCCGAGGCACCGGGGAGCTGTTTTTT. As protein: CATSRDRSRGTGELFF.

The chain couples TRBV21-1 to TRBJ2-7; the table's D gene call, TRBD1, was not cross checked with the DNA. TRBV21-1 is shown as a pseudogene. The CDR3 covers 15 residues. As DNA, the CDR3 is TGTGCCAGCAGCAAAGCGAAGGACACAGCCTACGAGCAGTACTTC. This codes for CASSKAKDTAYEQYF.

The chain carries TRBV9 and TRBJ1-2; 10 bases map to TRBD1. There are 15 residues in the CDR3. V lost 3 bases, J lost 7 bases, and 9 bases stayed unmatched. From germline, CDR1 is SGDLS and CDR2 YYNGEE. CDR3 protein: CASSEGQGRMGGYTF. The CDR3 nucleotides read TGTGCCAGCAGCGAGGGACAGGGGAGGATGGGTGGCTACACCTTC.

The chain combines TRBV30 with TRBJ2-6, with D unclear. Per germline, CDR1 GTSNPN and CDR2 SVGIG (reference sequence). The CDR3 totals 12 residues. The ends were cut back, 5 bases at V and 1 base at J, with 3 bases in the middle. CDR3 DNA sequence: TGTGCCTGGTCGTCTGGGGCCAACGTCCTGACTTTC. It encodes CAWSSGANVLTF.

This chain links TRBV30 with TRBJ2-5; tentative D call: TRBD1 (5 bases). Per the germline V gene, CDR1 is GTSNPN and CDR2 is SVGIG (reference sequence). CDR3 length equals 12 residues. V was clipped by 0 bases and J by 5 bases, with 7 bases between them. DNA for the CDR3: TGTGCCTGGAGTGTAAAGGGGGAGACCCAGTACTTC. Translating it yields CAWSVKGETQYF.

The chain employs TRBV7-9 and TRBJ2-5; TRBD2 aligns across 7 bases. Trimming cost V 3 bases and J 5 bases; bases outside gene matches: 3. Germline values: CDR1 SEHNR, CDR2 FQNEAQ (reference sequence). This CDR3 has 13 residues. The CDR3 coding sequence is TGTGCCAGCAGCTTGAACGGGAGGGAGACCCAGTACTTC. Translating it yields CASSLNGRETQYF.

The chain carries TRBV6-2 or TRBV6-3 and TRBJ2-7, with 12 nucleotides matching TRBD2. The CDR3 covers 14 residues. J lost 3 bases, V lost 6 bases, and 3 bases had no gene match. Germline V gene data show CDR1 as MNHEY and CDR2 as SVGEGT. As DNA, the CDR3 is TGTGCCAGCAGCCGACTAGCGGGAGACTACGAGCAGTACTTC. Translation: CASSRLAGDYEQYF.

This sequence joins TRBV2 and TRBJ2-7; 9 bases match TRBD1. V was pared by 4 bases and J by 5 bases, with 3 bases of the junction left unmatched. Germline lookup yields CDR1 SNHLY and CDR2 FYNNEI. The CDR3 contains 13 residues. The CDR3 nucleotides are TGTGCCAGCAGTGGGACAGGGGTCCACGAGCAGTACTTC. Protein product: CASSGTGVHEQYF.

With regard to this clone: The identical CDR3 is also encoded by other nucleotide sequences in the sample. The chain is built from TRBV6-5 and TRBJ1-2, with 8 bases lining up with TRBD1. This CDR3 is 13 amino acids long. V shed 5 bases and J 8 bases; nucleotides not matched to a gene: 7. The germline V gene has CDR1 MNHEY and CDR2 SVGAGI. CDR3: CASSLDRVGGYTF. The CDR3, as DNA: TGTGCCAGCAGTCTGGACAGGGTTGGGGGCTACACCTTC.

The chain combines TRBV19 with TRBJ2-1; 9 nucleotides match TRBD2. J gave up 4 bases and V 7 bases, and 8 bases lay outside the gene matches. CDR1 and CDR2 from the germline V gene are LNHDA and SQIVND (reference sequence). The CDR3 contains 15 residues. Written as DNA, the CDR3 is TGTGCCAGTATTCCAGCGGGAGGCCATTACAATGAGCAGTTCTTC. Translated, it gives CASIPAGGHYNEQFF.

The chain uses TRBV7-9 and TRBJ1-1; D might be TRBD1 (6 bases). The CDR3 runs to 15 residues. The ends were cut back, 5 bases at V and 0 bases at J, with 13 bases in the middle. CDR1 and CDR2 from the germline V gene are SEHNR and FQNEAQ (reference sequence). The CDR3: CASSGTGTMNTEAFF. The CDR3 DNA is TGTGCCAGCAGCGGAACCGGGACAATGAACACTGAAGCTTTCTTT.